The 12 T cell receptor beta chains below all came from one sample that was sequenced in a study of blood T cells in healthy people across ages. It was with a sample-barcoded 5' primer and a J-beta primer mix that a second PCR of roughly 6 to 12 cycles was run. TCRdb reanalysed the 5' RACE reads using MiXCR and keeps one entry per CDR3 protein. In the table there are around 1,000,000 distinct CDR3 sequences, about 23% of which are singletons. This sample was shared with a second study, whose subject was T cells of mothers and their children.

Sequenced input: blood. The receptors originated from a girl aged 2-15 years in good health.

This clonotype was counted at least ten times. The V gene is TRBV5-1, the J gene TRBJ2-3, with 7 bases matching TRBD1. Unmatched junction bases numbered 3, after V lost 1 base and J lost 1 base. The CDR3 has 15 amino acids. Germline-derived CDR1 and CDR2 are SGHRS and YFSETQ. The CDR3 DNA sequence: TGCGCCAGCAGCTTGAGACAGGGTGGCACAGATACGCAGTATTTT. Its protein is CASSLRQGGTDTQYF.

This chain links TRBV10-3 with TRBJ1-1; D call uncertain. From germline, CDR1 is ENHRY and CDR2 SYGVKD. The length of the CDR3 is 13 residues. Between the trimmed V and J ends, which lost 3 bases and 5 bases, there was a span of 10 bases. The CDR3 sequence: CAISEPSRTEAFF. The CDR3 nucleotides read TGTGCCATCAGTGAACCCTCAAGGACTGAAGCTTTCTTT.

The chain has TRBV20-1 and TRBJ2-7, with D maybe TRBD1 (6 bases). Germline CDR1 and CDR2: DFQATT and SNEGSKA (reference sequence). This CDR3 is built from 15 residues. Trimming removed 5 bases from V and 1 base from J, with 18 bases in between. For the CDR3, the DNA is TGCAGTGCTCGTAAAAGGGGGACGAATTCCTACGAGCAGTACTTC. Encoded protein: CSARKRGTNSYEQYF.

The chain is built from TRBV29-1 and TRBJ2-7; 7 nucleotides agree with TRBD2. Germline V gene lookup returns CDR1 SQVTM and CDR2 ANQGSEA. V was pared by 6 bases and J by 4 bases, with 15 bases of the junction left unmatched. There are 15 residues in the CDR3. The CDR3 reads CSVLTSASGLYEQYF. The CDR3 nucleotides are TGCAGCGTACTAACTAGCGCATCGGGCCTTTACGAGCAGTACTTC.

V and J are TRBV6-1 and TRBJ1-2; D is unclear. Per the germline V gene, CDR1 is MNHNS and CDR2 is SASEGT. The CDR3 runs 13 residues. The ends were cut back, 8 bases at V and 3 bases at J, with 13 bases in the middle. The CDR3 DNA reads TGTGCCAGCGGCAGTCCCCAGGACTATGGCTACACCTTC. It specifies CASGSPQDYGYTF.

The chain recombines TRBV20-1 with TRBJ2-4; 7 bases fit TRBD2. The CDR3 extends over 16 amino acids. The germline CDR1 and CDR2 sequences are DFQATT and SNEGSKA (reference sequence). J lost 0 bases, V lost 0 bases, and 5 bases had no gene match. CDR3 residues: CSARDMSGVAKNIQYF. The CDR3 DNA follows: TGCAGTGCTAGAGATATGAGCGGGGTAGCCAAAAACATTCAGTACTTC.

The J gene is TRBJ1-5, the V gene TRBV7-2; D possibly corresponds to TRBD1 (5 bases). CDR1 is SGHTA and CDR2 is FQGNSA in the germline V gene. V lost 5 bases, J lost 4 bases, and 18 bases lay in between. The CDR3 is 16 amino acids. The CDR3 sequence: CASSPERAGRNQPQHF. In DNA form, the CDR3 reads TGTGCCAGCAGCCCAGAGAGGGCAGGGAGAAATCAGCCCCAGCATTTT.

The sample holds a few counts of this clonotype. V gene TRBV11-2 combines with J gene TRBJ2-3; the D gene is possibly TRBD2 (6 bases). The CDR3 runs 15 residues. V lost 5 bases and J lost 6, with 18 bases in between. Germline V gene sequence: CDR1 SGHAT, CDR2 FQNNGV. CDR3 in DNA: TGTGCCAGCAGCCCGGGGACTTCCCTTAGGGATACGCAGTATTTT. As protein: CASSPGTSLRDTQYF.

The table lists this clonotype with a few counts. The chain has TRBV7-9 and TRBJ2-1; weak D call: TRBD1 (5 bases). The CDR3 is 15 residues long. Per germline, CDR1 SEHNR and CDR2 FQNEAQ (reference sequence). V lost 1 base and J lost 10, with 17 bases in between. This CDR3 reads CASSLVPGMPIEQFF. The CDR3 DNA sequence: TGTGCCAGCAGCTTAGTCCCAGGGATGCCTATCGAGCAGTTCTTC.

This chain joins TRBV12-3 or TRBV12-4 and TRBJ2-1; 9 bases are shared with TRBD1. Germline trimming cut 7 bases from V and 9 bases from J; bases unmatched to any gene: 10. This CDR3 is built from 14 residues. The CDR3 region has the DNA TGTGCCAGCACCCTGAACAGGGGGCCGGGTGAGCAGTTCTTC. Translation gives CASTLNRGPGEQFF.

A few counts support this clonotype. V and J are TRBV29-1 and TRBJ2-1, with unresolved D. Looked up from germline, CDR1 is SQVTM and CDR2 is ANQGSEA. Trimming removed 7 bases from V and 6 bases from J, with 22 bases in between. The CDR3 length is 15 residues. CDR3 sequence (DNA): TGCAGCGACCAGAAAGGACCCTTCCCAGTCAATGAGCAGTTCTTC. This encodes CSDQKGPFPVNEQFF.

The V call is TRBV20-1, the J call TRBJ2-7, with 13 bases fitting TRBD2. The better agreement between TRBJ2-5 and the DNA end casts doubt on the J call. Looked up from germline, CDR1 is DFQATT and CDR2 is SNEGSKA (reference sequence). The CDR3 spans 14 residues. DNA of the CDR3: TGCAGTGCAGGACTAGCGGGAGTCAGAGAGACCCAGTACTTC. Translating it yields CSAGLAGVRETQYF.